This T cell receptor beta chain was documented in a study of CD8 T cells in Susac syndrome. Notes on this clonotype: Its antigen remains unknown.

The CDR3 runs to 11 residues. V was clipped by 4 bases and J by 12 bases, with 10 bases between them. Germline V CDR1 and CDR2: SGHVS, FQNEAQ. RNA totalling about 0.45 to 1 ug underwent reverse transcription with random hexamers. immunoSEQ multiplex PCR amplified TCR beta CDR3 across 54 Vbeta, 13 Jbeta. TCRdb re-called the immunoSEQ multiplex PCR reads with MiXCR, one entry per CDR3 protein. The sample records around 71,000 distinct CDR3 sequences, roughly 93% being singletons. General study points: In its TCR sequencing and HLA analysis, the study acknowledged that the number of individuals was relatively small.

The sequence was collected from a human donor with Susac syndrome. The chain combines TRBV7-8 with TRBJ2-1; the D is unclear. Sequenced: CD4+ T cells from PBMCs. This CDR3 is CASSSFGVQFF. The CDR3 coding sequence is TGTGCCAGCAGCTCCTTTGGTGTGCAGTTCTTC.